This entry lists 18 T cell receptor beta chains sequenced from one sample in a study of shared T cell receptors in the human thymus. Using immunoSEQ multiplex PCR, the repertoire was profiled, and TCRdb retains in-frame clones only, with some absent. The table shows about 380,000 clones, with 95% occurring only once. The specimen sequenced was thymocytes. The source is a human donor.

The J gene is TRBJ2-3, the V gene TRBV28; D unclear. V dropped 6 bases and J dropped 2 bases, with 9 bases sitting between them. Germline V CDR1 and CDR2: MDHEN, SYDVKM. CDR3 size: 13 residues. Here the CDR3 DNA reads TGTGCCAGCAGCCCCGAGTCCACAGATACGCAGTATTTT. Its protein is CASSPESTDTQYF.

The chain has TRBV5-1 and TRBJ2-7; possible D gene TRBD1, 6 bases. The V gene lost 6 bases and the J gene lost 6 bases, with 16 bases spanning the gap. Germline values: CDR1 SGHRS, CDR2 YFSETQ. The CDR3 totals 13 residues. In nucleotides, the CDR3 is TGCGCCAGCAATGGGTACTTAGGGGGCGAGCAGTACTTC. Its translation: CASNGYLGGEQYF.

The DNA of the CDR3 is TGTGCCAGTAGTATAGAGACTAGCGGGAGGGTAGCGAAAGAGACCCAGTACTTC. It specifies CASSIETSGRVAKETQYF. The chain combines TRBV19 with TRBJ2-5; 14 nucleotides line up with TRBD2. The CDR3 sequence is 18 residues long. Germline CDR1 and CDR2: LNHDA and SQIVND (reference sequence). Germline trimming cut 0 bases from V and 3 bases from J; bases unmatched to any gene: 6.

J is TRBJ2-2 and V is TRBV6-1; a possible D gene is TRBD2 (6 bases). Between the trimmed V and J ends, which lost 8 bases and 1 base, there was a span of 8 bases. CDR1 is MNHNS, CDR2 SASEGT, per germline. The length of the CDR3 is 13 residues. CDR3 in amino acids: CASGGGNTGELFF. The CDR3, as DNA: TGTGCCAGCGGGGGAGGGAACACCGGGGAGCTGTTTTTT.

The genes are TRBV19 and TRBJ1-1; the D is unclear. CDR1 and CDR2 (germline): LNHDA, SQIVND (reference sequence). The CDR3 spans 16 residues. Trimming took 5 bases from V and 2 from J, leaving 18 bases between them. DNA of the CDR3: TGTGCCAGTAGTGTATCCCCCGCAGAACCTAACACTGAAGCTTTCTTT. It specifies CASSVSPAEPNTEAFF.

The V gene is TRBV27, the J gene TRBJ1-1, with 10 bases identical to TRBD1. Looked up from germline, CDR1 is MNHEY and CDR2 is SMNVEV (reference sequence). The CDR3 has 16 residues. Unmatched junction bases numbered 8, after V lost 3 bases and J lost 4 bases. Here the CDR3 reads CASSFSDRGRTTEAFF. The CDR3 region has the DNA TGTGCCAGCAGTTTTTCTGACAGGGGGCGTACCACTGAAGCTTTCTTT.

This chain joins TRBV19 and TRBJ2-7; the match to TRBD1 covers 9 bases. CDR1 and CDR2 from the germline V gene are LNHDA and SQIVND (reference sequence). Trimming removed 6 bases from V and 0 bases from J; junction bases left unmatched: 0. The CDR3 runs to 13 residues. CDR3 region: CASRGQGSYEQYF. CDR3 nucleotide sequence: TGTGCCAGTAGGGGACAGGGCTCCTACGAGCAGTACTTC.

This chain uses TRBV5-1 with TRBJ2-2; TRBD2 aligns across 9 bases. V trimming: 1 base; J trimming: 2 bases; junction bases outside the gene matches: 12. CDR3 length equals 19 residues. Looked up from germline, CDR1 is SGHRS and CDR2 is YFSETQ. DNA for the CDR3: TGCGCCAGCAGCTTGAGTTCAAGCGGGAGGTGTTCAAACACCGGGGAGCTGTTTTTT. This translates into CASSLSSSGRCSNTGELFF.

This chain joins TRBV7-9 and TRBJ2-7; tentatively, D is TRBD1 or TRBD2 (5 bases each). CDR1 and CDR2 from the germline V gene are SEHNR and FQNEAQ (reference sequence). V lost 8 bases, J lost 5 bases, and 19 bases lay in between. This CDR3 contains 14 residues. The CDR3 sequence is CASRKLGVSNEQYF. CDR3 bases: TGTGCCAGCCGGAAACTAGGGGTCTCAAACGAGCAGTACTTC.

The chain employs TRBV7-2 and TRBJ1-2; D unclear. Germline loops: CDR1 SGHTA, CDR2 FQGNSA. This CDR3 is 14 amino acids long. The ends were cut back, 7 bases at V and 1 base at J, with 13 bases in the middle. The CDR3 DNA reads TGTGCCAGCACCCTGATGGGCCATAACTATGGCTACACCTTC. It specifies CASTLMGHNYGYTF.

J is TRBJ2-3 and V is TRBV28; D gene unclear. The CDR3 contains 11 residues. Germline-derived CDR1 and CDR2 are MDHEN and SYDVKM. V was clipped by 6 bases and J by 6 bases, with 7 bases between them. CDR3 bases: TGTGCCAGCAGGTCCCCGGATACGCAGTATTTT. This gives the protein CASRSPDTQYF.

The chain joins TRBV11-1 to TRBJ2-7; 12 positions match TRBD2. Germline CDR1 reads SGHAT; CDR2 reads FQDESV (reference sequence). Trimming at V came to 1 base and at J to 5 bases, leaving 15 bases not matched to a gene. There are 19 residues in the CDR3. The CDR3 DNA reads TGTGCCAGCAGCTTAGAAGCTAGCGGGAGGGCAAACCCCCGGGACGAGCAGTACTTC. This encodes CASSLEASGRANPRDEQYF.

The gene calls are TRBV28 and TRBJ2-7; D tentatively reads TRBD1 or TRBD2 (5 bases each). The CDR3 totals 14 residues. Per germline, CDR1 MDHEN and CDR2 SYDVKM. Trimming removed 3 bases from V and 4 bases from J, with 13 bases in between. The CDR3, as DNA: TGTGCCAGCAGTTTCGAGGGGTTTTTGTACGAGCAGTACTTC. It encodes CASSFEGFLYEQYF.

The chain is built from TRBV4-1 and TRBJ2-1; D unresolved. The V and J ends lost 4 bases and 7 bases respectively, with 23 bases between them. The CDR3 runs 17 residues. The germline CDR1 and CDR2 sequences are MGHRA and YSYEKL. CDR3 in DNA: TGCGCCAGCAGCCTCCCCTCCCTAAAGCTTGGCCGGAATGAGCAGTTCTTC. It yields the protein CASSLPSLKLGRNEQFF.

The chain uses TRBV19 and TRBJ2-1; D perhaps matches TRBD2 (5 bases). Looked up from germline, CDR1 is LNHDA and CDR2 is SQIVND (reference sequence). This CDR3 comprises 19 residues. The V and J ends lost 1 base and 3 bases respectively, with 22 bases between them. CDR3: CASSIVPVLGSTNYNEQFF. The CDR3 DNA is TGTGCCAGTAGTATAGTGCCTGTTTTAGGGAGTACCAACTACAATGAGCAGTTCTTC. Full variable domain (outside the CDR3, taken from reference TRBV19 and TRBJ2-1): DGGITQSPKYLFRKEGQNVTLSCEQNLNHDAMYWYRQDPGQGLRLIYYSQIVNDFQKGDIAEGYSVSREKKESFPLTVTSAQKNPTAFYLCASSIVPVLGSTNYNEQFFGPGTRLTVL.

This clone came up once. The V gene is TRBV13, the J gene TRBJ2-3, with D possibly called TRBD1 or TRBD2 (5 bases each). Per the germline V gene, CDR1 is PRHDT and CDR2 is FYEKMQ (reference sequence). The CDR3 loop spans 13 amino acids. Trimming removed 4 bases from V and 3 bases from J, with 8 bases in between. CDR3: CASSCRETDTQYF. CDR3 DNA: TGTGCCAGCAGCTGCAGGGAGACAGATACGCAGTATTTT.

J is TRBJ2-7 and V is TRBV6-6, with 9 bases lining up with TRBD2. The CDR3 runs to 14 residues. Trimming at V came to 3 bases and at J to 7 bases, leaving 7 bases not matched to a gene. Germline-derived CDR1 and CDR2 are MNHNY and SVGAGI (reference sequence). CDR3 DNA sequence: TGTGCCAGCAGTTATGCAGAGCGGGAGGAAGAGCAGTACTTC. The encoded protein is CASSYAEREEEQYF.

CDR3 region: CASSPWGETQYF. The CDR3, as DNA: TGTGCCAGCTCACCGTGGGGGGAGACCCAGTACTTC. The V call is TRBV18, the J call TRBJ2-5, with D perhaps assigned TRBD1 or TRBD2 (5 bases each). Trimming cost V 3 bases and J 5 bases, with 7 bases left between them. CDR3 length: 12 amino acids. From germline, CDR1 is KGHSH and CDR2 LQKENI.